A single sample is the source of the 20 T cell receptor beta chains below, sequenced in a study of PD-L1 blockade in urothelial cancer. Generated by immunoSEQ multiplex PCR, the TCRdb table keeps only in-frame clones and is missing some. Of about 38,000 clones in the sample, 75% to 95% are singletons; the top ten hold around 7.7%. The material sequenced was PBMCs, taken around atezolizumab (anti-PD-L1) treatment. The receptors were gathered from a man aged 65-85 years with urothelial cancer.

V and J are TRBV11-3 and TRBJ2-1; 7 nucleotides agree with TRBD2. V gave up 1 base and J gave up 8 bases; unmatched junction bases: 11. CDR1 SGHNT and CDR2 YENEEA come from the germline V gene. The CDR3 extends over 16 amino acids. CDR3 sequence (DNA): TGTGCCAGCAGCTTAGCTTCGCTTGCGGGAGTCGATGAGCAGTTCTTC. Translation gives CASSLASLAGVDEQFF.

V and J are TRBV19 and TRBJ1-5; 9 bases align to TRBD1. The ends lost 5 bases at V and 0 bases at J; junction bases unmatched: 8. Germline V gives CDR1 LNHDA, CDR2 SQIVND (reference sequence). CDR3 length: 17 amino acids. This CDR3 is CASSSRGQGYSNQPQHF. The CDR3 coding sequence is TGTGCCAGTAGTTCGAGGGGACAGGGATATAGCAATCAGCCCCAGCATTTT.

The chain has TRBV27 and TRBJ2-7, with TRBD2 as a possible D gene (6 bases). The V gene lost 3 bases and the J gene lost 0 bases, with 12 bases spanning the gap. CDR1 MNHEY and CDR2 SMNVEV come from the germline V gene (reference sequence). The CDR3 has 15 residues. The CDR3 bases are TGTGCCAGCAGTTTGTCGGGGGTAAGCTCCTACGAGCAGTACTTC. This sequence encodes CASSLSGVSSYEQYF.

The genes are TRBV11-2 and TRBJ1-3, with D unclear. Deletions cut 1 base from V and 4 bases from J, with 8 bases between. The germline gives CDR1 SGHAT, CDR2 FQNNGV. The CDR3 is 14 residues long. The CDR3 DNA is TGTGCCAGCAGCTTAGGTTTGGGCGGAAACACCATATATTTT. It encodes CASSLGLGGNTIYF.

In this sample, this clone turned up once. The chain carries TRBV19 and TRBJ1-1; weak D call: TRBD1 (5 bases). The V gene's germline CDR1 is LNHDA and CDR2 SQIVND (reference sequence). V dropped 7 bases and J dropped 4 bases, with 19 bases sitting between them. CDR3 length equals 15 residues. Written as DNA, the CDR3 is TGTGCCAGTACCACCATGGCAGGGCTGTCCACTGAAGCTTTCTTT. Encoded protein: CASTTMAGLSTEAFF.

The chain combines TRBV6-5 with TRBJ2-5, with D perhaps matching TRBD1 (5 bases). CDR3 length: 12 amino acids. V was trimmed by 6 bases and J by 4 bases, leaving 9 bases between them. Germline CDR1 MNHEY, CDR2 SVGAGI. The CDR3, as DNA: TGTGCCAGCAGAACAGGACCAGAGACCCAGTACTTC. It codes for CASRTGPETQYF.

V and J are TRBV19 and TRBJ1-1, with no clear D. The CDR3 covers 12 residues. V shed 7 bases and J shed 9 bases, with 15 bases lying between them. CDR1 and CDR2 (germline): LNHDA, SQIVND (reference sequence). The CDR3 DNA reads TGTGCCAGTAAGGTGGCCAGCGGGAAAGCTTTCTTT. Translating it yields CASKVASGKAFF.

This chain uses TRBV9 with TRBJ2-1, with TRBD2 matching over 11 bases. The germline V gene encodes CDR1 SGDLS and CDR2 YYNGEE. Trimming took 3 bases from V and 9 from J; bases not matched to a gene: 5. The CDR3 runs 14 residues. DNA for the CDR3: TGTGCCAGCAGCGCCTCCGGGACTAGCGGTGAGCAGTTCTTC. This gives the protein CASSASGTSGEQFF.

The CDR3 region has the DNA TGTGCCAGCACCCTTAGGGGGCTAGCGGGTTATGAGCAGTTCTTC. Its translation is CASTLRGLAGYEQFF. This chain links TRBV27 with TRBJ2-1, with D possibly being TRBD2 (8 bases). Germline CDR1 and CDR2: MNHEY and SMNVEV (reference sequence). V was shortened by 7 bases and J by 8 bases, with 21 bases between the two germline ends. The CDR3 covers 15 residues.

The CDR3 DNA sequence: TGCAGCGTTGCACAGGGGTACGAGCAGTACTTC. Its translation: CSVAQGYEQYF. This rearrangement joins TRBV29-1 to TRBJ2-7; TRBD1 aligns across 7 bases. CDR3 length: 11 amino acids. Per the germline V gene, CDR1 is SQVTM and CDR2 is ANQGSEA. After removal of 4 bases from V and 4 bases from J, the junction contained 1 base not matched to a gene.

The CDR3, as DNA: TGTGCCATCAGTGAGTTCAGACTAGCGGGAGGGACGATTCAAGAGACCCAGTACTTC. The encoded protein is CAISEFRLAGGTIQETQYF. The chain links TRBV10-3 to TRBJ2-5, with 14 bases matching TRBD2. J gave up 2 bases and V 1 base, and 9 bases lay outside the gene matches. Germline loops: CDR1 ENHRY, CDR2 SYGVKD. The CDR3 is 19 residues long.

The chain is built from TRBV6-1 and TRBJ1-5, with D uncertain. Trimming pared 5 bases from V and 4 bases from J, leaving 12 bases between. Germline assignment: CDR1 MNHNS and CDR2 SASEGT. The CDR3 runs to 14 residues. CDR3 loop: CASSYHSGNQPQHF. For the CDR3, the DNA is TGTGCCAGCAGTTATCACAGTGGGAATCAGCCCCAGCATTTT.

The chain joins TRBV6-5 to TRBJ1-2, with D possibly matching TRBD1 (6 bases). Germline CDR1 and CDR2: MNHEY and SVGAGI. This CDR3 comprises 13 residues. Trimming cost V 2 bases and J 4 bases, with 8 bases left between them. DNA for the CDR3: TGTGCCAGCAGTTACACAGGGCCCTATGGCTACACCTTC. Its protein is CASSYTGPYGYTF.

This chain connects TRBV19 to TRBJ1-5; perhaps TRBD1 as D (6 bases). The V gene's germline CDR1 is LNHDA and CDR2 SQIVND (reference sequence). The V end was cut by 5 bases, the J end by 4 bases, with 15 bases between. The CDR3 has 15 amino acids. CDR3 bases: TGTGCCAGTAGTCAACAGGGCAGCACTAATCAGCCCCAGCATTTT. Its translation: CASSQQGSTNQPQHF.

The chain is built from TRBV29-1 and TRBJ1-1; D is undetermined. Germline lookup yields CDR1 SQVTM and CDR2 ANQGSEA. The length of the CDR3 is 11 residues. V was shortened by 8 bases and J by 1 base, with 8 bases between the two germline ends. CDR3 DNA sequence: TGCAGCTATGAGGGGAACACTGAAGCTTTCTTT. Translating it yields CSYEGNTEAFF.

The J gene is TRBJ2-1, the V gene TRBV7-9, with D unresolved. This CDR3 region has 16 residues. With 1 base removed from V and 8 bases from J, the gap between germline ends came to 18 bases. CDR1 SEHNR and CDR2 FQNEAQ come from the germline V gene (reference sequence). CDR3 DNA sequence: TGTGCCAGCAGCTTAGTAGTCTCCTCATCATTGTATGAGCAGTTCTTC. Translated, it gives CASSLVVSSSLYEQFF.

V and J are TRBV11-2 and TRBJ2-7; D call uncertain. The V end lost 5 bases, the J end lost 7 bases, and 9 bases lay between the germline ends. CDR3 length: 11 residues. Germline V gene data show CDR1 as SGHAT and CDR2 as FQNNGV. DNA of the CDR3: TGTGCCAGCAGCGTCGTGCAGGAGCAGTACTTC. It codes for CASSVVQEQYF.

The chain is built from TRBV9 and TRBJ2-7; 15 nucleotides line up with TRBD2. The junction had 5 bases not matched to a gene; V was cut back by 4 bases and J by 0 bases. Germline V gene lookup returns CDR1 SGDLS and CDR2 YYNGEE. This CDR3 has 17 residues. CDR3 bases: TGTGCCAGCAGCACCGGGACTAGCGGGAGGATCTCCTACGAGCAGTACTTC. Amino acid sequence: CASSTGTSGRISYEQYF.

The V and J genes are TRBV28 and TRBJ2-3; D is perhaps TRBD2 (6 bases). The V gene lost 6 bases and the J gene lost 2 bases, with 18 bases spanning the gap. In germline, CDR1 is MDHEN, CDR2 SYDVKM. The CDR3 contains 16 residues. In nucleotides, the CDR3 is TGTGCCAGCAGCCCACAGAAGGGCGGGGCCACAGATACGCAGTATTTT. This encodes CASSPQKGGATDTQYF. Full variable domain (outside the CDR3, taken from reference TRBV28 and TRBJ2-3): DVKVTQSSRYLVKRTGEKVFLECVQDMDHENMFWYRQDPGLGLRLIYFSYDVKMKEKGDIPEGYSVSREKKERFSLILESASTNQTSMYLCASSPQKGGATDTQYFGPGTRLTVL.

This chain uses TRBV28 with TRBJ1-2; 7 bases map to TRBD1. Germline CDR1 reads MDHEN; CDR2 reads SYDVKM. The CDR3 has 13 amino acids. V lost 10 bases to trimming and J lost 8 bases; unmatched junction nucleotides: 13. The CDR3 nucleotides read TGTGCCATTACCCCCGACAGGGTGGAGGGCTACACCTTC. The encoded protein is CAITPDRVEGYTF.